The 5 T cell receptor beta chains reported below all come from one sample, sequenced in a study of regulatory T cells in long-lasting Graves disease. Researchers made TCR beta libraries by using iRepertoire HTBI primers and running Arm-PCR on CDR3 regions. TCRdb used MiXCR to reprocess the multiplex PCR reads, holding one entry per CDR3 protein. The sample carries about 440,000 distinct CDR3 sequences, 16% recorded once. The time point here: newly diagnosed GD, antithyroid drugs for less than 3 months. Scientists built the TCR library using RNA that was extracted from PBMCs. The same specimen was also included in a second study, on T cells in Graves' hyperthyroidism and ophthalmopathy.

The input for sequencing was peripheral blood mononuclear cells (PBMCs), taken at new diagnosis, from a patient treated with antithyroid drugs. The source is a young woman with Graves disease.

This clonotype came up many times. The rearrangement uses TRBV2 and TRBJ2-2; 7 bases line up with TRBD2. The J segment lost 3 bases and the V segment lost 0 bases, leaving 13 bases of the junction unmatched. The CDR3 spans 19 residues. Germline V CDR1 and CDR2: SNHLY, FYNNEI. CDR3 sequence reads: CASSEAWGAGRTDTGELFF. The CDR3 DNA sequence: TGTGCCAGCAGTGAAGCGTGGGGAGCGGGGAGGACCGACACCGGGGAGCTGTTTTTT.

This clonotype came up many times. The CDR3 coding sequence is TGCGCCAGCAGCGAAGGACTAGCGGAACGCACAGATACGCAGTATTTT. Its translation is CASSEGLAERTDTQYF. This chain joins TRBV5-1 and TRBJ2-3, with 10 bases lining up with TRBD2. CDR3 length: 16 amino acids. Germline V CDR1 and CDR2: SGHRS, YFSETQ. With 4 bases clipped from V and 1 base from J, the junction kept 6 bases outside the gene matches.

This clonotype was seen many times. The rearrangement joins TRBV7-2 to TRBJ2-7, with TRBD2 matching 7 bases. The CDR3 is made up of 15 amino acids. V was pared by 3 bases and J by 7 bases, with 12 bases of the junction left unmatched. Germline lookup yields CDR1 SGHTA and CDR2 FQGNSA. The CDR3 DNA sequence: TGTGCCAGCAGCTTGGGGGTGGCGGGAGTGGGGGAGCAGTACTTC. Amino acid sequence: CASSLGVAGVGEQYF.

This clonotype was detected ten times or more. The rearrangement uses TRBV2 and TRBJ2-6; D call uncertain. The germline V and J ends were trimmed by 8 bases and 0 bases, with 5 bases remaining between them. The CDR3 consists of 13 residues. Germline CDR1 SNHLY, CDR2 FYNNEI. For the CDR3, the DNA is TGTGCCAGCGGCAACTCTGGGGCCAACGTCCTGACTTTC. This sequence encodes CASGNSGANVLTF.

CDR3 amino acids: CASSLNGRALNTGELFF. The CDR3 region has the DNA TGTGCCAGCAGCTTAAACGGGAGGGCCTTGAACACCGGGGAGCTGTTTTTT. V is TRBV7-6 and J is TRBJ2-2, with TRBD2 matching 8 bases. This CDR3 comprises 17 residues. The germline gives CDR1 SGHVS, CDR2 FNYEAQ. V shed 2 bases, J shed 1 base, and the junction held 6 bases outside the gene matches.